These 10 T cell receptor beta chains share one sample of origin, sequenced in a study of tumor and adjacent non-tumor tissue in lung cancer. Three rounds of nested PCR, following a modified ARM-PCR protocol, produced the TCRbeta library. TCRdb itself ran the multiplex PCR reads through MiXCR, one entry per CDR3 protein. The sample yields some 100,000 distinct CDR3 sequences, less than 75% seen once. This sample's RNA came from whole unsorted tissue. This non-tumor lung sample came from over 3 cm beyond the tumor edge. The sequencing input was distant non-tumor lung tissue. These receptors were collected from a man aged 30 to 45 with non-small cell lung cancer.

This clonotype came up once. Mismatch with germline at one junction end may stem from a read error. The chain uses TRBV6-2 or TRBV6-3 and TRBJ2-3, with 7 bases fitting TRBD1. This CDR3 is built from 15 residues. In germline, CDR1 is MNHEY, CDR2 SVGEGT. CDR3 residues: CASSPHRDSRNTHYF. CDR3 nucleotide sequence: TGTGCCAGCAGTCCCCATCGGGACAGCAGGAATACGCACTATTTT.

This clonotype came up a few times. The chain recombines TRBV7-9 with TRBJ2-2; 12 bases fit TRBD2. The CDR3 runs 15 residues. The germline V gene has CDR1 SEHNR and CDR2 FQNEAQ (reference sequence). The J segment lost 9 bases and the V segment lost 5 bases, leaving 7 bases of the junction unmatched. CDR3 residues: CASSARLAGARELFF. DNA of the CDR3: TGTGCCAGCAGCGCCAGACTAGCGGGAGCCCGGGAGCTGTTTTTT.

This clonotype was seen many times. The rearrangement joins TRBV11-2 to TRBJ2-3; TRBD2 matches 7 bases. Germline CDR1 reads SGHAT; CDR2 reads FQNNGV. The CDR3 length is 14 residues. Trimming at V came to 6 bases and at J to 0 bases, leaving 3 bases not matched to a gene. The CDR3 spells CASSFSGSTDTQYF. The CDR3 DNA follows: TGTGCCAGCAGTTTTAGCGGGAGCACAGATACGCAGTATTTT.

A few counts support this clonotype. This sequence joins TRBV29-1 and TRBJ1-1; 7 bases map to TRBD1. Germline V gene lookup returns CDR1 SQVTM and CDR2 ANQGSEA. After removal of 6 bases from V and 4 bases from J, the junction contained 5 bases not matched to a gene. The CDR3 has 12 amino acids. CDR3 DNA: TGCAGCGTGATGACAGGGAGCACTGAAGCTTTCTTT. This translates into CSVMTGSTEAFF.

This clonotype was seen just once. Mismatch with germline at one junction end may stem from a read error. This chain links TRBV20-1 with TRBJ2-3; tentatively, D is TRBD2 (6 bases). The V gene's germline CDR1 is DFQATT and CDR2 SNEGSKA (reference sequence). The CDR3 length is 14 residues. The CDR3 nucleotides read TGCATTGCTGAAGCGGAGGGGCGAACAGATACGCAGTATTTT. Amino acid sequence: CIAEAEGRTDTQYF.

Details on this clonotype: An end of the junction does not agree with germline; a read error may underlie this. The CDR3 bases are TGTACCAGCAGCCAAGATCGCGGGGGGGCAGATACGCAGTACTTT. Translation gives CTSSQDRGGADTQYF. This rearrangement joins TRBV4-2 to TRBJ2-3, with 9 bases fitting TRBD2. Germline CDR1 is LGHNA and CDR2 is YNFKEQ. The CDR3 extends over 15 amino acids.

To note about this clonotype: A much larger clonotype is one base distant, so this may be a read error. The chain joins TRBV6-5 to TRBJ1-1; possible D gene TRBD1, 6 bases. CDR3 size: 15 residues. CDR1 and CDR2 (germline): MNHEY, SVGAGI. Trimming took off 7 bases at V and 0 bases at J, with 15 bases between the two ends. The CDR3 DNA reads TGTGCCAGCAAAGGGACAAGGGTCATGAACACTGAAGCTTTCTTT. Its protein product is CASKGTRVMNTEAFF.

As for this clonotype: The junction shows a germline mismatch at one end, possibly a read error. This chain links TRBV12-3 or TRBV12-4 with TRBJ1-5; no clear D. The CDR3 runs 15 residues. As DNA, the CDR3 is TGTGCCAGGAGTGTTTTTGAGGTTGGCAAACAGCCCCAGCATTTT. Its translation: CARSVFEVGKQPQHF.

As for this clonotype: An end of the junction differs from the germline gene, which may be a read error. J is TRBJ2-3 and V is TRBV12-3 or TRBV12-4; TRBD2 matches 16 bases. The CDR3 length is 17 residues. CDR3 nucleotides: TGTGCCAGCAATATCGGGACTAGCGGGGGGGCATCGGATACGCAGGATTTT. Residues: CASNIGTSGGASDTQDF.

For this clonotype: No conserved phenylalanine or tryptophan is present at the end of the CDR3, so a read error is the likely explanation. The chain employs TRBV12-5 and TRBJ2-7, with 7 nucleotides matching TRBD1. V lost 6 bases, J lost 6 bases, and 14 bases stayed unmatched. In germline, CDR1 is LGHNT, CDR2 FRNRAP. The CDR3 totals 15 residues. The CDR3 DNA reads as TGTGCTAGTGGACCGCGACAGGGAGCGGTTTCCGAGCAGTACATC. It is translated as CASGPRQGAVSEQYI.